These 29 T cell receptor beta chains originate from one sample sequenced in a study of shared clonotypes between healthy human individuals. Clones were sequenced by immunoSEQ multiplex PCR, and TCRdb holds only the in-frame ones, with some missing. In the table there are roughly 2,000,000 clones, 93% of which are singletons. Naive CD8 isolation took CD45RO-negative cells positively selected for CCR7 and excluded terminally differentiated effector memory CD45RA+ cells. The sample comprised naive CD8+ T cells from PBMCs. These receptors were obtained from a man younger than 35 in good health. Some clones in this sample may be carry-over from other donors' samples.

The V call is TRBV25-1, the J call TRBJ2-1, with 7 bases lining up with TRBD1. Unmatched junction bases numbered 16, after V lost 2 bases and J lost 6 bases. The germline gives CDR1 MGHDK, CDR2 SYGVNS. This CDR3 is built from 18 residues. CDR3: CASSEIGRQGHLVNEQFF. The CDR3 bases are TGTGCCAGCAGTGAAATCGGACGACAGGGACACCTAGTCAATGAGCAGTTCTTC. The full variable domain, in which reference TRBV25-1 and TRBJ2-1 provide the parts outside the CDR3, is EADIYQTPRYLVIGTGKKITLECSQTMGHDKMYWYQQDPGMELHLIHYSYGVNSTEKGDLSSESTVSRIRTEHFPLTLESARPSHTSQYLCASSEIGRQGHLVNEQFFGPGTRLTVL.

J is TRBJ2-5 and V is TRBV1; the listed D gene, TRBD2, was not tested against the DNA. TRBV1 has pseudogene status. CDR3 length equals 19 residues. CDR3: CTSSQEEGLAGGGSGTQYF. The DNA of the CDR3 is TGCACCAGCAGCCAAGAAGAGGGACTAGCGGGAGGGGGCTCCGGGACCCAGTACTTC.

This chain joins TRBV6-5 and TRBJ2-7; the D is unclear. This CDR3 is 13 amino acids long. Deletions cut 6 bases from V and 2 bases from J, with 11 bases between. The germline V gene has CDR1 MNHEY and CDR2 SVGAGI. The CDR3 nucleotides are TGTGCCAGCAGCCCAATCGGCACCTACGAGCAGTACTTC. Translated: CASSPIGTYEQYF.

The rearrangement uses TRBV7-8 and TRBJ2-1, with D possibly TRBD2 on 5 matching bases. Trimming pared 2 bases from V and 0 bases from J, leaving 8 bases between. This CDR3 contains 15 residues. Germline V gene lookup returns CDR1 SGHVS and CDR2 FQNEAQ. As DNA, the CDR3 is TGTGCCAGCAGCTTATCCCGGGGCTCCTACAATGAGCAGTTCTTC. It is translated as CASSLSRGSYNEQFF. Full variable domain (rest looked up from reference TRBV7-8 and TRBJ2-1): GAGVSQSPRYKVAKRGQDVALRCDPISGHVSLFWYQQALGQGPEFLTYFQNEAQLDKSGLPSDRFFAERPEGSVSTLKIQRTQQEDSAVYLCASSLSRGSYNEQFFGPGTRLTVL.

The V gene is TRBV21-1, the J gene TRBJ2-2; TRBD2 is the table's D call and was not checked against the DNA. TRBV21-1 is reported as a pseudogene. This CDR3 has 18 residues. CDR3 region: CASSKGPEGYSDTGELFF. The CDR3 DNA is TGTGCCAGCAGCAAAGGCCCCGAGGGATACTCGGACACCGGGGAGCTGTTTTTT.

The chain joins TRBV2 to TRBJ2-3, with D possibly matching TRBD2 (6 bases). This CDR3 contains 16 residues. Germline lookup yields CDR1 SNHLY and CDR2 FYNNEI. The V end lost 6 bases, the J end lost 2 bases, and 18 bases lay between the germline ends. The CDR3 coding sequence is TGTGCCAGCAGGACTAGTCTCATCGGGTTCACAGATACGCAGTATTTT. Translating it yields CASRTSLIGFTDTQYF.

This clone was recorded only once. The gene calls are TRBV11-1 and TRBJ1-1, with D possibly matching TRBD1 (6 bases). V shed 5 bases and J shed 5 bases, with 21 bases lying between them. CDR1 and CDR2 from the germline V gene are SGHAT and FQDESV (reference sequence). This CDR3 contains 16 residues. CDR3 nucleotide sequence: TGTGCCAGCAGCCCTGGGGGGGGCCCCGTGTGGACTGAAGCTTTCTTT. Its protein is CASSPGGGPVWTEAFF.

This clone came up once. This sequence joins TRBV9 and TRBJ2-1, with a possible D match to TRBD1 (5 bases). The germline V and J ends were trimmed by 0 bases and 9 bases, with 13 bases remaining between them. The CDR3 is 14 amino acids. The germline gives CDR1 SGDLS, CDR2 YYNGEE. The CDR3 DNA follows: TGTGCCAGCAGCGTAGCAGGGTCAATCGGTGAGCAGTTCTTC. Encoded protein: CASSVAGSIGEQFF.

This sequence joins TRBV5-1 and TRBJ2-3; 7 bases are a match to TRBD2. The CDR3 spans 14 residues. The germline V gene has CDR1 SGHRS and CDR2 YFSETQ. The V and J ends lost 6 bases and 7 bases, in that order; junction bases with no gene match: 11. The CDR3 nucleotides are TGCGCCAGCAACAAGCGGGAAGGCGGGAATACGCAGTATTTT. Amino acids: CASNKREGGNTQYF.

CDR3 protein: CASSLGPGTGIYNEQFF. CDR3 nucleotide sequence: TGTGCCAGCAGCTTAGGTCCCGGGACAGGAATATACAATGAGCAGTTCTTC. The chain couples TRBV13 to TRBJ2-1, with TRBD1 identical over 8 bases. This CDR3 has 17 residues. From germline, CDR1 is PRHDT and CDR2 FYEKMQ (reference sequence). The V gene end was trimmed by 0 bases and the J gene end by 4 bases; junction bases not matched to a gene: 8.

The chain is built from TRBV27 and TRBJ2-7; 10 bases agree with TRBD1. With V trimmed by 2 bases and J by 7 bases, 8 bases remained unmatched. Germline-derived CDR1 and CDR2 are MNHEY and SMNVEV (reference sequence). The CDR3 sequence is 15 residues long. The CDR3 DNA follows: TGTGCCAGCAGTTTAGAGGGACAGGGGCTGGGGGAGCAGTACTTC. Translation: CASSLEGQGLGEQYF.

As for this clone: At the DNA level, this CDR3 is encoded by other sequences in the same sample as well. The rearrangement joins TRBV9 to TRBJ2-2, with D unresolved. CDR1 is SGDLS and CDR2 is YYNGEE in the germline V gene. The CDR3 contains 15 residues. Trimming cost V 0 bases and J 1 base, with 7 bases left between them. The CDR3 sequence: CASSVGRMNTGELFF. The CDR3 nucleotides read TGTGCCAGCAGCGTAGGGCGGATGAACACCGGGGAGCTGTTTTTT.

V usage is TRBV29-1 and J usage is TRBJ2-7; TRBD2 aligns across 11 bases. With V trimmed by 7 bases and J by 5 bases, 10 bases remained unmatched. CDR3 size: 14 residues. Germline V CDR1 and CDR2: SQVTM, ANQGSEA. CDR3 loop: CSDDVAGGGDEQYF. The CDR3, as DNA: TGCAGCGACGACGTAGCGGGAGGGGGCGACGAGCAGTACTTC.

In DNA, the CDR3 is TGCGCCAGCGGGTATGACAGGGGTAACAATGAGCAGTTCTTC. Amino acid sequence: CASGYDRGNNEQFF. The gene calls are TRBV4-1 and TRBJ2-1; 8 positions agree with TRBD1. Trimming took 8 bases from V and 5 from J; bases not matched to a gene: 8. Germline V gene lookup returns CDR1 MGHRA and CDR2 YSYEKL. The CDR3 totals 14 residues.

Here the CDR3 reads CASSPSQGRVTEAFF. For the CDR3, the DNA is TGTGCCAGCAGCCCATCACAGGGGCGCGTCACTGAAGCTTTCTTT. The rearrangement uses TRBV11-2 and TRBJ1-1; the match to TRBD1 covers 7 bases. Unmatched junction bases numbered 10, after V lost 5 bases and J lost 4 bases. This CDR3 is 15 amino acids long. Germline values: CDR1 SGHAT, CDR2 FQNNGV.

CDR3 amino acids: CASSFFQGAYYGYTF. CDR3 nucleotide sequence: TGTGCCAGCAGTTTTTTTCAGGGGGCTTACTATGGCTACACCTTC. The V gene is TRBV6-5, the J gene TRBJ1-2, with 8 bases fitting TRBD1. The CDR3 loop spans 15 amino acids. The junction had 7 bases not matched to a gene; V was cut back by 4 bases and J by 3 bases. From germline, CDR1 is MNHEY and CDR2 SVGAGI.

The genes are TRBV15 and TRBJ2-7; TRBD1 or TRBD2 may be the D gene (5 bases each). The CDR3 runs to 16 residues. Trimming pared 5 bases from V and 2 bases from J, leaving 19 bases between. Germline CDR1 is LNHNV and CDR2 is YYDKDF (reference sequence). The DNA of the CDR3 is TGTGCCACCAGCGGGACGTGGGGGAGTCTTACCTACGAGCAGTACTTC. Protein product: CATSGTWGSLTYEQYF.

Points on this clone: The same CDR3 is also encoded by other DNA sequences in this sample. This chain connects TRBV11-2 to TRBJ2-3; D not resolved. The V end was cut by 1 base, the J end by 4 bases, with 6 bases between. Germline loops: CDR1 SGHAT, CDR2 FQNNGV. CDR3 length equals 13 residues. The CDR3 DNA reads TGTGCCAGCAGCTTAGGATCTCCAGATACGCAGTATTTT. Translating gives CASSLGSPDTQYF.

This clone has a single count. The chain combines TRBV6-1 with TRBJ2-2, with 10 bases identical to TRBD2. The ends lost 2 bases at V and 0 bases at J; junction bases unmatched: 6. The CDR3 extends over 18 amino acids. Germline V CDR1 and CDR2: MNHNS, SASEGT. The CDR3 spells CASSERIGLAANTGELFF. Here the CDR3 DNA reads TGTGCCAGCAGTGAACGGATCGGACTAGCGGCGAACACCGGGGAGCTGTTTTTT.

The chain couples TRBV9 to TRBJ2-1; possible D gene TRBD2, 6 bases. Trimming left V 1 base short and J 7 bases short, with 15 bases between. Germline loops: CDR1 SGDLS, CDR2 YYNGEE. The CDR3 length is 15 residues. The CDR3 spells CASSVSSGVANEQFF. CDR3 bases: TGTGCCAGCAGCGTATCATCGGGGGTAGCGAATGAGCAGTTCTTC.

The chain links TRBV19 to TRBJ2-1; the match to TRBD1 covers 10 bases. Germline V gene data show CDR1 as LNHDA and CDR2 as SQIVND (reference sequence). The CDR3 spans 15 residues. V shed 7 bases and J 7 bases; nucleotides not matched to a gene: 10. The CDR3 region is CASTNPGQGLNEQFF. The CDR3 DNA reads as TGTGCCAGTACCAACCCGGGACAGGGGTTGAATGAGCAGTTCTTC.

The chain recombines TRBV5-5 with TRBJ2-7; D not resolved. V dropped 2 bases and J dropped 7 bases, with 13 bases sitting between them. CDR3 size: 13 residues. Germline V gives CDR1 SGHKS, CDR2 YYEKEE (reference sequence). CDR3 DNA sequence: TGTGCCAGCAGCTTTGGCGGATCCGGGGAGCAGTACTTC. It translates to CASSFGGSGEQYF.

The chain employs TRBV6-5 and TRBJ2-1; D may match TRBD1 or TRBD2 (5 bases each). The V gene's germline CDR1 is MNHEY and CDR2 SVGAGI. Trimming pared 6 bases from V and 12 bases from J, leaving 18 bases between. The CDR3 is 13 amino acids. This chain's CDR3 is CASRPSRDVGQFF. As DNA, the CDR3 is TGTGCCAGCAGGCCATCCCGGGACGTTGGGCAGTTCTTC.

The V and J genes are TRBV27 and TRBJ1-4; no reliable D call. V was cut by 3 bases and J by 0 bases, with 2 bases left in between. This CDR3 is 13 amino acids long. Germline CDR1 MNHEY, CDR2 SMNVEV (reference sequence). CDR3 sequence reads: CASSFATNEKLFF. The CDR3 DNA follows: TGTGCCAGCAGTTTCGCAACTAATGAAAAACTGTTTTTT.

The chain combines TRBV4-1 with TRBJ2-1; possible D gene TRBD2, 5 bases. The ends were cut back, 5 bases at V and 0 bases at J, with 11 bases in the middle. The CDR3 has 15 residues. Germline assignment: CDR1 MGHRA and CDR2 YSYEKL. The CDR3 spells CASSTRANSYNEQFF. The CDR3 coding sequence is TGCGCCAGCAGCACGAGGGCAAACTCCTACAATGAGCAGTTCTTC.

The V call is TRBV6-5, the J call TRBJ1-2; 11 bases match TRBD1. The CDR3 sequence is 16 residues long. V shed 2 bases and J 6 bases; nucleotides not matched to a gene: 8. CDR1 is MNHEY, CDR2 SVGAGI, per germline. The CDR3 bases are TGTGCCAGCAGTTACGGGGACAGGGGGATTCCCCATGGCTACACCTTC. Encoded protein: CASSYGDRGIPHGYTF.

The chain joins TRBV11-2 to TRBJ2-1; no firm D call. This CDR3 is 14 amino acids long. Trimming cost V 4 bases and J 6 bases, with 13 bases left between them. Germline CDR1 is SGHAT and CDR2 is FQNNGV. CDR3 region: CASSWAIVRNEQFF. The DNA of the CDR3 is TGTGCCAGCAGCTGGGCCATAGTCCGCAATGAGCAGTTCTTC.

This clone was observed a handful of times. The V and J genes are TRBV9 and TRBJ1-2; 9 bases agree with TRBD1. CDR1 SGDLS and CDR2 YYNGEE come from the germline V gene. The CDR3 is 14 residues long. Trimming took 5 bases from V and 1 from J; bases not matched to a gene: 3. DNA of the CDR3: TGTGCCAGCAGAAGGACAGGGGATAACTATGGCTACACCTTC. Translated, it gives CASRRTGDNYGYTF.

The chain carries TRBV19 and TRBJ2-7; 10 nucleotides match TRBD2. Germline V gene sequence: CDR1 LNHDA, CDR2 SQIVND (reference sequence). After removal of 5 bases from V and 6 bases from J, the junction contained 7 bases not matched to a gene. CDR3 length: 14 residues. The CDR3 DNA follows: TGTGCCAGTAGTGCCCTAGCGGGAGCGGGCGAGCAGTACTTC. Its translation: CASSALAGAGEQYF.